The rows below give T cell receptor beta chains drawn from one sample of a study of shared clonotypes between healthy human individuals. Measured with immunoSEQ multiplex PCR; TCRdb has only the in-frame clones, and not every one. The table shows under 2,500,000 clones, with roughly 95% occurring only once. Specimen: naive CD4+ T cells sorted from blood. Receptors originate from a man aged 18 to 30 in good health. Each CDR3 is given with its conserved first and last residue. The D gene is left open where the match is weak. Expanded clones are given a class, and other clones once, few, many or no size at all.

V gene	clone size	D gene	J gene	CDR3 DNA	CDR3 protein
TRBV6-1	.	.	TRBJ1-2	TGTGCCAGCAGTGAAGCAATTTTGGGGGGCAACTATGGCTACACCTTC	CASSEAILGGNYGYTF
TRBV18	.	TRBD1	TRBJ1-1	TGTGCCAGCTCACCAGGAACCCAGGGGGACACTGAAGCTTTCTTT	CASSPGTQGDTEAFF
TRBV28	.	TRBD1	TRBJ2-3	TGTGCCGGAAAAGGACAGGGACTCACAGATACGCAGTATTTT	CAGKGQGLTDTQYF
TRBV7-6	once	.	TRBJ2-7	TGTGCCAGCAGCTTAGGGACGCCCCAATCCTACGAGCAGTACTTC	CASSLGTPQSYEQYF
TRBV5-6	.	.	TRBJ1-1	TGTGCCAGCAGCTTGGCCACAGGGTATGAAACTGAAGCTTTCTTT	CASSLATGYETEAFF
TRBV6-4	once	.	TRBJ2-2	TGTGCCAGCGCTGACAGAGCAGGGGCCGCCGGGGAGCTGTTTTTT	CASADRAGAAGELFF
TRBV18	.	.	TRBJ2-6	TGTGCCAGCTCACCAGGAGTGACTGGGGCCAACGTCCTGACTTTC	CASSPGVTGANVLTF
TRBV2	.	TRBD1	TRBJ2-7	TGTGCCAGCAGCCAGGGGGTCTACGAGCAGTACTTC	CASSQGVYEQYF
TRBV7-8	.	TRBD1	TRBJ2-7	TGTGCCAGCAGCTTAGATATGGACAGGGGGCACGAGCAGTACTTC	CASSLDMDRGHEQYF
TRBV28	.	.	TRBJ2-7	TGTGCCAGCGGACCGGGACCGATATACGAGCAGTACTTC	CASGPGPIYEQYF
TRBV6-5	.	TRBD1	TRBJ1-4	TGTGCCAGCAGCCCTGGACAGGCAACTAATGAAAAACTGTTTTTT	CASSPGQATNEKLFF
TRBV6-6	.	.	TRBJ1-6	TGTGCCAGCGGGCGAGGTGGGAATTCACCCCTCCACTTT	CASGRGGNSPLHF
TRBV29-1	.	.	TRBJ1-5	TGCAGCGCCATTGGACCGGGTAGCAATCAGCCCCAGCATTTT	CSAIGPGSNQPQHF
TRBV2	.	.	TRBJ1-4	TGTGCCAGCCGCCGCAGTACTAATGAAAAACTGTTTTTT	CASRRSTNEKLFF
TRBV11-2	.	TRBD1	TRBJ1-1	TGTGCCAGCAGCCTCCGGCAGGGGGATACAAACACTGAAGCTTTCTTT	CASSLRQGDTNTEAFF
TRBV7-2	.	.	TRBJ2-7	TGTGCCAGCAGCTTAATCTTCGGGGACTACGAGCAGTACTTC	CASSLIFGDYEQYF
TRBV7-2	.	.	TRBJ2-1	TGTGCCAGCAGCTTAGTGTTTTCTCGCGGCCCGGGTAATGAGCAGTTCTTC	CASSLVFSRGPGNEQFF
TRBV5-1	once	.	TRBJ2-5	TGCGCCAGCAGCTACCGAGGGGGAGACGAGACCCAGTACTTC	CASSYRGGDETQYF
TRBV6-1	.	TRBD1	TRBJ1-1	TGTGCCAGCAGTGGGCAAGACAGGGGGCGGTTCGGTGAAGCTTTCTTT	CASSGQDRGRFGEAFF
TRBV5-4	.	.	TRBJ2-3	TGTGCCAGCAGCTTGGATAGGTTGGGAGATACGCAGTATTTT	CASSLDRLGDTQYF
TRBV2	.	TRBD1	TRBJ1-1	TGTGCCAGCAGTGTTTGGGACAGGAAAATGAACACTGAAGCTTTCTTT	CASSVWDRKMNTEAFF
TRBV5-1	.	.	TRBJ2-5	TGCGCCAGCAGCTTGGACCCTGGCGAGACCCAGTACTTC	CASSLDPGETQYF
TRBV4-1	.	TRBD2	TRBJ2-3	TGCGCCAGCAGCCAAAGACTAGCGGGAGTAGATACGCAGTATTTT	CASSQRLAGVDTQYF
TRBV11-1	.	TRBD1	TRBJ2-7	TGTGCCAGCAGCCACCCCGGGACAGCTAATCACTCCTACGAGCAGTACTTC	CASSHPGTANHSYEQYF
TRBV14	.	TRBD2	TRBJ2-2	TGTGCCAGCAGCCAAGACCTAACTAGCGGGAGGAACACCGGGGAGCTGTTTTTT	CASSQDLTSGRNTGELFF
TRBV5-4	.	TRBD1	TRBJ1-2	TGTGCCAGCAGCTTTGGACAGGCTAATAACTATGGCTACACCTTC	CASSFGQANNYGYTF
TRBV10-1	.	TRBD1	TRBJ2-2	TGCGCCAGCAGTGGGTTACAGGGGCCCGGGGAGCTGTTTTTT	CASSGLQGPGELFF
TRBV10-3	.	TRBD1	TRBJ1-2	TGTGCCATCGGAAGGGGGCAGAACTATGGCTACACCTTC	CAIGRGQNYGYTF
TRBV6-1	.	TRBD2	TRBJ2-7	TGTGCCAGCAGGGGCGGGGGCTACGAGCAGTACTTC	CASRGGGYEQYF
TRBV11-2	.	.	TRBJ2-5	TGTGCCAGCAGCTTAGGGGCGGGACTCCCCGAGACCCAGTACTTC	CASSLGAGLPETQYF
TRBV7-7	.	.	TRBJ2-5	TGTGCTAGCAGCTCCCAAGAGACCCAGTACTTC	CASSSQETQYF
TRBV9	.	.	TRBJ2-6	TGTGCCAGCAGCGAGGCAGGGGTAGAAGGAGCTGGGGCCAACGTCCTGACTTTC	CASSEAGVEGAGANVLTF
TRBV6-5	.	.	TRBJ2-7	TGTGCCAGCAGTTACTCTGCAGGGGCGTCCTACGAGCAGTACTTC	CASSYSAGASYEQYF
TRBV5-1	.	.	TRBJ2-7	TGCGCCAGCAGCTTGGGTGGTGAAACCTACGAGCAGTACTTC	CASSLGGETYEQYF